The 27 T cell receptor beta chains given below trace back to one sample, sequenced in a study of cytomegalovirus exposure and HLA in healthy donors. PCR used 60 Vbeta primers and 13 Jbeta primers. Sequencing was performed with immunoSEQ multiplex PCR; in TCRdb, only in-frame clones are kept and a portion is missing. The sample lists 110,000 to 150,000 clones, roughly 80% occurring once. The specimen was PBMCs. Receptors originate from a woman in her forties or fifties in good health and CMV-seropositive.

This clone was observed a handful of times. The gene calls are TRBV5-5 and TRBJ1-2; D perhaps matches TRBD1 (5 bases). The V gene's germline CDR1 is SGHKS and CDR2 YYEKEE (reference sequence). This CDR3 spans 12 amino acids. V was cut by 2 bases and J by 8 bases, with 10 bases left in between. CDR3 loop: CASSFLQGGYTF. DNA of the CDR3: TGTGCCAGCAGCTTTCTTCAGGGCGGCTACACCTTC.

The chain uses TRBV5-1 and TRBJ2-2; TRBD2 agrees at 9 bases. The CDR3 is 18 amino acids. In germline, CDR1 is SGHRS, CDR2 YFSETQ. With V trimmed by 0 bases and J by 9 bases, 15 bases remained unmatched. The CDR3 reads CASSLVSGTSLPGRELFF. The DNA of the CDR3 is TGCGCCAGCAGCTTGGTTTCCGGGACTAGCCTGCCCGGGAGGGAGCTGTTTTTT. The full variable domain, in which reference TRBV5-1 and TRBJ2-2 provide the parts outside the CDR3, is KAGVTQTPRYLIKTRGQQVTLSCSPISGHRSVSWYQQTPGQGLQFLFEYFSETQRNKGNFPGRFSGRQFSNSRSEMNVSTLELGDSALYLCASSLVSGTSLPGRELFFGEGSRLTVL.

This clone was recorded many times. The V gene is TRBV7-9, the J gene TRBJ2-2; 9 bases align to TRBD1. Germline loops: CDR1 SEHNR, CDR2 FQNEAQ (reference sequence). The V segment lost 4 bases and the J segment 5 bases; nucleotides outside the gene matches: 5. This CDR3 has 15 residues. The CDR3 protein is CASSSPTGGTGELFF. DNA for the CDR3: TGTGCCAGCAGCTCCCCGACAGGGGGAACCGGGGAGCTGTTTTTT.

The rearrangement uses TRBV28 and TRBJ2-7; 7 nucleotides align to TRBD2. Germline values: CDR1 MDHEN, CDR2 SYDVKM. The CDR3 is 16 residues long. Trimming took 2 bases from V and 4 from J; bases not matched to a gene: 11. The CDR3 coding sequence is TGTGCCAGCAGTTTAAGCGCGGCGGGGGAAAAATACGAGCAGTACTTC. This translates into CASSLSAAGEKYEQYF.

The chain couples TRBV15 to TRBJ2-5; TRBD1 matches at 8 bases. CDR3 length: 16 residues. V lost 0 bases, J lost 2 bases, and 5 bases stayed unmatched. Germline-derived CDR1 and CDR2 are LNHNV and YYDKDF (reference sequence). The CDR3 nucleotides are TGTGCCACCAGCAGAGATAATGGACAGGGTCAAGAGACCCAGTACTTC. Translation: CATSRDNGQGQETQYF.

The chain combines TRBV6-1 with TRBJ2-7; no reliable D call. CDR3 length equals 12 residues. Trimming took off 3 bases at V and 3 bases at J, with 6 bases between the two ends. Germline CDR1 reads MNHNS; CDR2 reads SASEGT. CDR3 in DNA: TGTGCCAGCAGTGAGCACAGCTACGAGCAGTACTTC. Translation: CASSEHSYEQYF.

This chain connects TRBV10-3 to TRBJ2-5; 10 bases are shared with TRBD2. With the DNA end fitting TRBJ2-7 better, the J assignment may be wrong. Germline CDR1 is ENHRY and CDR2 is SYGVKD. This CDR3 has 16 residues. CDR3 sequence reads: CAISALAGSGGNEQYF. In DNA form, the CDR3 reads TGTGCCATCAGTGCGCTGGCCGGTAGCGGGGGGAACGAGCAGTACTTC.

The gene calls are TRBV9 and TRBJ2-3; 7 bases line up with TRBD2. The CDR3 extends over 15 amino acids. The trim removed 3 bases at V and 0 bases at J, leaving 4 bases unmatched. Per germline, CDR1 SGDLS and CDR2 YYNGEE. CDR3: CASSASGSSTDTQYF. The CDR3 bases are TGTGCCAGCAGCGCTAGCGGTTCTAGCACAGATACGCAGTATTTT.

This clone has a single count. This chain uses TRBV30 with TRBJ1-1, with a tentative D call TRBD1 (5 bases). CDR1 and CDR2 (germline): GTSNPN, SVGIG (reference sequence). Trimming pared 3 bases from V and 5 bases from J, leaving 16 bases between. The CDR3 has 14 amino acids. The CDR3 sequence is CAWRQKRGGTEAFF. CDR3 in DNA: TGTGCCTGGAGACAGAAACGGGGGGGGACTGAAGCTTTCTTT.

The CDR3 here is CASSLTTGGGEQFF. The CDR3 DNA follows: TGTGCCAGCAGCCTAACGACAGGGGGCGGTGAGCAGTTCTTC. The chain recombines TRBV2 with TRBJ2-1; 10 positions match TRBD1. The V segment lost 6 bases and the J segment 9 bases; nucleotides outside the gene matches: 8. This CDR3 has 14 residues. CDR1 and CDR2 (germline): SNHLY, FYNNEI. The full variable domain, with the rest looked up from reference TRBV2 and TRBJ2-1, is EPEVTQTPSHQVTQMGQEVILRCVPISNHLYFYWYRQILGQKVEFLVSFYNNEISEKSEIFDDQFSVERPDGSNFTLKIRSTKLEDSAMYFCASSLTTGGGEQFFGPGTRLTVL.

The chain uses TRBV29-1 and TRBJ1-4, with 11 nucleotides matching TRBD1. This CDR3 comprises 16 residues. V lost 4 bases and J lost 2; bases outside the gene matches: 6. CDR1 is SQVTM and CDR2 is ANQGSEA in the germline V gene. CDR3 residues: CSVAGGTGGTNEKLFF. CDR3 DNA sequence: TGCAGCGTTGCTGGTGGGACAGGGGGGACTAATGAAAAACTGTTTTTT.

The chain carries TRBV5-4 and TRBJ1-6; D not resolved. CDR3 length equals 16 residues. V gave up 3 bases and J gave up 0 bases, with 10 bases separating them. Germline-derived CDR1 and CDR2 are SGHNT and YYREEE (reference sequence). The CDR3 protein is CASSSGRSSYNSPLHF. The CDR3 DNA reads as TGTGCCAGCAGCTCAGGTCGTAGCTCCTATAATTCACCCCTCCACTTT.

This clone was counted a single time. The chain employs TRBV28 and TRBJ1-2; D uncertain. The germline V gene encodes CDR1 MDHEN and CDR2 SYDVKM. Trimming stripped 2 bases from V and 8 bases from J, with 15 bases between. There are 14 residues in the CDR3. The CDR3 DNA sequence: TGTGCCAGCAGTTTACCCGGAGTAGGTCGAGGCTACACCTTC. Its translation: CASSLPGVGRGYTF.

This clone was counted only a few times. The V gene is TRBV19, the J gene TRBJ2-3; 9 bases agree with TRBD1. Per germline, CDR1 LNHDA and CDR2 SQIVND (reference sequence). V was clipped by 3 bases and J by 4 bases; unmatched bases: 8. This CDR3 spans 16 amino acids. The CDR3 is CASSIRGTGTADTQYF. Here the CDR3 DNA reads TGTGCCAGTAGTATCAGGGGGACAGGGACGGCAGATACGCAGTATTTT.

This clone appeared once. CDR3 nucleotide sequence: TGTGCCAGTAGTATACGATCCGGGATAAGCTCCTACGAGCAGTACTTC. Its protein is CASSIRSGISSYEQYF. The chain joins TRBV19 to TRBJ2-7; a possible D gene is TRBD2 (5 bases). V was clipped by 2 bases and J by 0 bases, with 14 bases between them. The CDR3 covers 16 residues. Germline V lookup: CDR1 LNHDA, CDR2 SQIVND (reference sequence).

The rearrangement joins TRBV18 to TRBJ2-2; tentatively, D is TRBD2 (5 bases). The CDR3 extends over 15 amino acids. The germline V gene encodes CDR1 KGHSH and CDR2 LQKENI. V lost 0 bases and J lost 3, with 8 bases in between. CDR3 region: CASSPPEGDTGELFF. The CDR3 bases are TGTGCCAGCTCACCACCCGAGGGCGACACCGGGGAGCTGTTTTTT.

The genes are TRBV5-4 and TRBJ1-1, with TRBD1 matching 10 bases. The CDR3 consists of 13 residues. Germline V lookup: CDR1 SGHNT, CDR2 YYREEE (reference sequence). Unmatched junction bases numbered 6, after V lost 5 bases and J lost 8 bases. CDR3 in DNA: TGTGCCAGCAGTTTACCGGGACAGGGGGAAGCTTTCTTT. It translates to CASSLPGQGEAFF.

The CDR3 protein is CASSRWDFTDTQYF. CDR3 DNA sequence: TGTGCCAGCAGCCGCTGGGACTTTACAGATACGCAGTATTTT. This chain connects TRBV7-9 to TRBJ2-3, with D possibly TRBD2 on 6 matching bases. The germline V gene encodes CDR1 SEHNR and CDR2 FQNEAQ (reference sequence). CDR3 size: 14 residues. With 5 bases removed from V and 3 bases from J, the gap between germline ends came to 12 bases. Based on the CDR3 plus reference TRBV7-9 and TRBJ2-3, the full variable domain is DTGVSQNPRHKITKRGQNVTFRCDPISEHNRLYWYRQTLGQGPEFLTYFQNEAQLEKSRLLSDRFSAERPKGSFSTLEIQRTEQGDSAMYLCASSRWDFTDTQYFGPGTRLTVL.

The rearrangement joins TRBV7-9 to TRBJ2-7; 8 bases agree with TRBD1. The CDR3 has 14 residues. CDR1 and CDR2 (germline): SEHNR, FQNEAQ (reference sequence). The ends lost 4 bases at V and 1 base at J; junction bases unmatched: 3. Written as DNA, the CDR3 is TGTGCCAGCAGCTCCAGACAGGGGTCCTACGAGCAGTACTTC. Amino acid sequence: CASSSRQGSYEQYF.

Here the CDR3 DNA reads TGTGCCAGCAGCCCGGGGGTGGATACGCAGTATTTT. Translated: CASSPGVDTQYF. The chain couples TRBV14 to TRBJ2-3; tentatively, D is TRBD2 (6 bases). Trimming took 4 bases from V and 6 from J, leaving 8 bases between them. The CDR3 runs to 12 residues. The germline gives CDR1 SGHDN, CDR2 FVKESK.

This rearrangement joins TRBV9 to TRBJ2-7, with a possible D match to TRBD2 (5 bases). Germline V lookup: CDR1 SGDLS, CDR2 YYNGEE. The CDR3 extends over 13 amino acids. Trimming stripped 0 bases from V and 5 bases from J, with 9 bases between. The CDR3 reads CASSVAPRDEQYF. DNA of the CDR3: TGTGCCAGCAGCGTAGCGCCGCGGGACGAGCAGTACTTC.

The V gene is TRBV7-8, the J gene TRBJ1-2; TRBD1 matches 10 bases. This CDR3 is built from 16 residues. CDR1 is SGHVS and CDR2 is FQNEAQ in the germline V gene. Unmatched junction bases numbered 8, after V lost 5 bases and J lost 2 bases. The CDR3 bases are TGTGCCAGCAGCCACGCGGAGGACAGGGGGAACTATGGCTACACCTTC. Protein sequence: CASSHAEDRGNYGYTF.

This chain connects TRBV28 to TRBJ2-5; 13 nucleotides agree with TRBD2. The germline V gene encodes CDR1 MDHEN and CDR2 SYDVKM. V trimming: 1 base; J trimming: 5 bases; junction bases outside the gene matches: 4. CDR3 size: 16 residues. The CDR3 sequence is CASSLSLAGGQETQYF. For the CDR3, the DNA is TGTGCCAGCAGTTTATCACTAGCGGGGGGGCAGGAGACCCAGTACTTC.

J is TRBJ1-2 and V is TRBV29-1; no definite D call. The CDR3 is made up of 13 amino acids. Per the germline V gene, CDR1 is SQVTM and CDR2 is ANQGSEA. V shed 7 bases and J shed 0 bases, with 12 bases lying between them. The chain's CDR3 is CSASDGTNYGYTF. CDR3 in DNA: TGCAGCGCTTCAGACGGGACTAACTATGGCTACACCTTC.

This clone was picked up a small number of times. This chain connects TRBV6-1 to TRBJ2-7; no firm D call. There are 13 residues in the CDR3. Germline V gene sequence: CDR1 MNHNS, CDR2 SASEGT. V shed 4 bases and J shed 2 bases, with 9 bases lying between them. The CDR3 region is CASSGQVTYEQYF. The CDR3 nucleotides are TGTGCCAGCAGTGGGCAGGTAACCTACGAGCAGTACTTC.

The V call is TRBV5-8, the J call TRBJ1-1; tentative D call: TRBD1 (5 bases). This CDR3 is built from 14 residues. The V gene's germline CDR1 is SGHTS and CDR2 YDEGEE. Deletions cut 2 bases from V and 1 base from J, with 9 bases between. Written as DNA, the CDR3 is TGTGCCAGCAGCTTCGGGGGGAGGAACACTGAAGCTTTCTTT. Residues: CASSFGGRNTEAFF. The full variable domain, its missing parts supplied by reference TRBV5-8 and TRBJ1-1, is EAGVTQSPTHLIKTRGQQATLRCSPISGHTSVYWYQQALGLGLQFLLWYDEGEERNRGNFPPRFSGRQFPNYSSELNVNALELEDSALYLCASSFGGRNTEAFFGQGTRLTVV.

The V gene is TRBV7-2, the J gene TRBJ2-7, with D perhaps TRBD2 (5 bases). The germline V gene encodes CDR1 SGHTA and CDR2 FQGNSA. CDR3 length equals 13 residues. V lost 4 bases, J lost 7 bases, and 14 bases lay in between. The CDR3 region is CASSSGLLGEQYF. The CDR3 DNA reads TGTGCCAGCAGCTCCGGACTCCTCGGGGAGCAGTACTTC.